Detailed here is one T cell receptor (beta chain). Its antigen is unknown. Terminally differentiated effector memory CD45RA+ cells were excluded from the naive CD8 cells, which were CD45RO-negative and positively selected for CCR7. Donors were healthy HIV-negative adults without recently reported acute infections or vaccinations. The data are from a study of shared clonotypes between healthy human individuals. Study-level results: A small donor pool kept down the genetic and exposure-history diversity that was represented. Naive subsets typically showed greater estimated richness than memory subsets.

Germline V gene data show CDR1 as SNHLY and CDR2 as FYNNEI. With 7 bases removed from V and 3 bases from J, the gap between germline ends came to 20 bases. The CDR3 contains 16 residues. The protocol was immunoSEQ multiplex PCR, while the TCRdb copy is restricted to in-frame clones and leaves out a portion. The sample shows some 2 million clones, less than 95% of them seen only once. This TCR was recovered from a man between 18 and 29 years old in good health. The chain couples TRBV2 to TRBJ2-3, with D possibly being TRBD1 (6 bases). Specimen: naive CD8+ T cells sorted from blood. CDR3 amino acids: CASTRVAGAETDTQYF. CDR3 bases: TGTGCCAGCACCCGAGTAGCAGGGGCCGAGACAGATACGCAGTATTTT.